One T cell receptor beta chain is described in this entry. The antigen is undetermined. TCRdb re-derived calls from the 5' RACE reads in MiXCR, one entry per CDR3 protein. Of 510,000 or so distinct CDR3 sequences detected, around 15% appear once; the ten largest clones hold nearly 0.45%. This CDR3 is 15 amino acids long. The V and J ends lost 7 bases and 6 bases, in that order; junction bases with no gene match: 10. These data are taken from a study of identical twins. General observations from the study: The authors drew conclusions from cross-sectional statistical analysis rather than following the same donors. Abundant cord blood beta clonotypes carried fewer insertions; memory repertoires showed none. The study found weaker excess twin sharing in beta out-of-frame sequences.

This sample also appeared in a second study, on yellow fever vaccine responses in identical twins.

The clonotype was recovered from a young woman in good health. The rearrangement joins TRBV12-3 or TRBV12-4 to TRBJ2-2; the match to TRBD1 covers 8 bases. The sample consisted of CD4+ T cells sorted from blood. CDR3 amino acids: CASTQGQGRSGELFF. The CDR3 DNA sequence: TGTGCCAGCACCCAAGGACAGGGAAGATCCGGGGAGCTGTTTTTT.